The clone carrying this TCR beta chain has at least ten counts. Its antigen remains unidentified. This specimen belongs to a study of molecular identifiers for immune sequencing clone quantification. Across the study: Within a replicate experiment, RNA obtained from either about 20,000 or 100,000 naive CD8 cells was divided into five aliquots, and four of those aliquots were then sequenced.

Points from the study as a whole: Sizes of highly expanded clones could be underestimated through identical TCRs sharing a barcode. Jurkat TCR RNA spiked in from one cell (amid about 1 million naive cells) was reportedly detectable.

Making the bulk TCR libraries relied on previously described methods and listed TCR primers. TCRdb re-called the PCR reads through MiXCR, storing one row per CDR3 protein. The repertoire has 350,000 or so distinct CDR3 sequences, around a fifth of them found once; the top ten carry about 0.79%. Between the trimmed V and J ends, which lost 7 bases and 1 base, there was a span of 7 bases. The germline gives CDR1 WSHSY, CDR2 SAAADI. The CDR3 runs to 12 residues. This clonotype was obtained from a human donor in good health. Some libraries in this study had Jurkat cell RNA spiked in. Sequences were obtained from naive CD8+ T cells from blood, with Jurkat cell RNA spiked in. As for subset: FACS-sorted CD8+CD4-CCR7+CD45RA+ naive T cells. J is TRBJ1-1 and V is TRBV10-2; D might be TRBD1 (6 bases). This CDR3 is CASTDRNTEAFF. The CDR3 DNA reads as TGCGCCAGCACGGACAGGAACACTGAAGCTTTCTTT.